This T cell receptor beta chain was found in a study of shared clonotypes between healthy human individuals. Study-wide context: CD8 memory received one plate per donor, CD8 naive two, CD4 memory three and CD4 naive three.

Repertoires were generated with immunoSEQ multiplex PCR, while TCRdb's copy carries only in-frame clones and drops some. The top ten hold around 15% of the sample, which has a few hundred thousand clones, roughly 87% seen once. Trimming cost V 1 base and J 1 base, with 12 bases left between them. CDR1 is MGHRA, CDR2 YSYEKL, per germline. The length of the CDR3 is 16 residues. CD8 memory was a combination of CD45RO+ cells and CCR7-negative CD45RA+ TemRA cells. The source is a man younger than 35 in good health. The specimen sequenced was memory CD8+ T cells sorted from blood. Noted subset: CD45RO+ cells pooled with CCR7-negative TemRA cells. The chain joins TRBV4-1 to TRBJ2-3; D unclear. The CDR3 bases are TGCGCCAGCAGCCAAGCCAGTTCGTGGGGCACAGATACGCAGTATTTT. It yields the protein CASSQASSWGTDTQYF.